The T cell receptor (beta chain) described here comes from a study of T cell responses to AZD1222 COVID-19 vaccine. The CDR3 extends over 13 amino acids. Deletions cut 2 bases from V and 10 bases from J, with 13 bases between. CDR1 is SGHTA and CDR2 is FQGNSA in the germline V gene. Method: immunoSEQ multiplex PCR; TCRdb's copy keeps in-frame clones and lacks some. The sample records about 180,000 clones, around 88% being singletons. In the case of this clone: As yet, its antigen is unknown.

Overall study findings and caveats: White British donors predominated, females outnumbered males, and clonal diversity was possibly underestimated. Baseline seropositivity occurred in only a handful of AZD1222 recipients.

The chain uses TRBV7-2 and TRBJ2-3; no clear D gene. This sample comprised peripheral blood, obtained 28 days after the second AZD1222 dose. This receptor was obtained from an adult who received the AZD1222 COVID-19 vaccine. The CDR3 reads CASSLLMGYPQYF. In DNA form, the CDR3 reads TGTGCCAGCAGCTTACTGATGGGCTACCCGCAGTATTTT.